These T cell receptor beta chains were read from a single sample in a study of T cell responses to AZD1222 COVID-19 vaccine. Profiled with immunoSEQ multiplex PCR; TCRdb holds only in-frame clones, not every one. The table lists about 150,000 clones, more than 85% of them singletons, with approximately 1.5% in the top ten. Sequences were derived from peripheral blood, sampled on day 0 of AZD1222 vaccination. All receptors derive from an adult in good health. Both conserved end residues are part of each CDR3. Each record gives: J gene, V gene, D gene, clone size, CDR3 protein, CDR3 DNA. D genes are given only for firm matches. Clone size is not always given. Where it is, it says once, few, many or a class for expanded clones.

TRBJ1-4 TRBV9 - once CASSVSGAGGNEKLFF TGTGCCAGCAGCGTATCGGGGGCCGGGGGTAATGAAAAACTGTTTTTT
TRBJ2-2 TRBV29-1 TRBD1 few CSAVGQGGTGELFF TGCAGCGCGGTTGGACAGGGGGGGACCGGGGAGCTGTTTTTT
TRBJ2-2 TRBV29-1 TRBD2 - CSVEVGRGSNTGELFF TGCAGCGTTGAAGTAGGGAGGGGCTCGAACACCGGGGAGCTGTTTTTT
TRBJ1-3 TRBV18 - - CASSPPQSRRISGNTIYF TGTGCCAGCTCACCACCACAGTCCCGTCGAATCTCTGGAAACACCATATATTTT
TRBJ1-2 TRBV7-9 - - CASSLGGAVNYGYTF TGTGCCAGCAGCCTTGGGGGCGCAGTTAACTATGGCTACACCTTC
TRBJ1-4 TRBV5-1 - - CASSLAFRTPTSNEKLFF TGCGCCAGCAGCTTGGCCTTCAGGACCCCGACCTCTAATGAAAAACTGTTTTTT
TRBJ1-1 TRBV7-8 - - CASSLGGRNTEAFF TGTGCCAGCAGCTTGGGGGGCAGGAACACTGAAGCTTTCTTT
TRBJ1-3 TRBV6-1 - - CASSEGERRDTIYF TGTGCCAGCAGTGAGGGGGAACGAAGAGACACCATATATTTT
TRBJ1-3 TRBV7-9 - - CASSLRGGDTIYF TGTGCCAGCAGCCTACGGGGTGGGGACACCATATATTTT
TRBJ2-2 TRBV5-4 - - CASSDPGVPITGELFF TGTGCCAGCAGCGACCCAGGGGTACCGATCACCGGGGAGCTGTTTTTT
TRBJ2-3 TRBV4-3 - - CASSQEGLLTDTQYF TGCGCCAGCAGCCAAGAAGGTCTTTTAACAGATACGCAGTATTTT
TRBJ1-5 TRBV30 - - CAWSSPSGQPQHF TGTGCCTGGAGCTCGCCCTCGGGGCAGCCCCAGCATTTT
TRBJ1-2 TRBV5-5 TRBD1 - CASSTLRQGPNHDGYTF TGTGCCAGCAGCACACTCCGACAGGGGCCAAACCATGATGGCTACACCTTC
TRBJ2-2 TRBV5-1 - - CASSLAGFANTGELFF TGCGCCAGCAGCCTGGCGGGATTCGCGAACACCGGGGAGCTGTTTTTT
TRBJ1-2 TRBV24-1 TRBD1 - CATSCRDRVIYGYTF TGTGCCACCTCTTGCCGGGACAGGGTTATCTATGGCTACACCTTC
TRBJ1-6 TRBV11-2 - - CASSPSGALNSPLHF TGTGCCAGCAGCCCCAGCGGGGCCCTGAATTCACCCCTCCACTTT
TRBJ1-3 TRBV2 - - CASSEIASGNTIYF TGTGCCAGCAGTGAAATCGCTTCTGGAAACACCATATATTTT
TRBJ1-2 TRBV5-6 - - CASSLGRSDDYGYTF TGTGCCAGCAGCTTGGGTCGCAGCGACGACTATGGCTACACCTTC
TRBJ1-5 TRBV7-2 - - CASSFSATYSNQPQHF TGTGCCAGCAGCTTCTCGGCCACTTATAGCAATCAGCCCCAGCATTTT
TRBJ2-7 TRBV7-3 - - CASSSHGRGLDVYEQYF TGTGCCAGCAGCTCTCACGGACGGGGACTGGATGTCTACGAGCAGTACTTC
TRBJ1-4 TRBV19 TRBD1 - CASSIGQGGIGEKLFF TGTGCCAGTAGTATCGGACAGGGGGGAATCGGTGAAAAACTGTTTTTT
TRBJ2-2 TRBV27 TRBD2 - CASSLRDKGAGGRAGELFF TGTGCCAGCAGTTTGAGGGATAAGGGGGCAGGCGGGAGGGCCGGGGAGCTGTTTTTT
TRBJ1-4 TRBV6-5 TRBD1 once CASKDRGFDEKLFF TGTGCCAGCAAGGACAGGGGCTTTGATGAAAAACTGTTTTTT
TRBJ1-6 TRBV11-3 - - CASSPGVGGEDSPLHF TGTGCCAGCAGCCCCGGTGTTGGGGGGGAGGATTCACCCCTCCACTTT
TRBJ1-2 TRBV6-5 - - CASSPSVPTGYTF TGTGCCAGCAGTCCTTCGGTTCCGACGGGCTACACCTTC
TRBJ1-2 TRBV6-5 - - CASRPGQVGGYTF TGTGCCAGCCGGCCAGGGCAAGTGGGAGGCTACACCTTC
TRBJ2-7 TRBV7-6 - - CASSPLTPGASYEQYF TGTGCCAGCAGCCCCTTGACCCCGGGAGCCAGCTACGAGCAGTACTTC
TRBJ2-2 TRBV7-3 - few CASSSDLNTGELFF TGTGCCAGCAGTTCTGACTTGAACACCGGGGAGCTGTTTTTT
TRBJ2-2 TRBV7-3 TRBD1 - CASSLAPGQGPGELFF TGTGCCAGCAGCTTAGCTCCGGGACAGGGTCCCGGGGAGCTGTTTTTT
TRBJ2-5 TRBV7-9 - - CASSSPGQQETQYF TGTGCCAGCAGCTCACCGGGCCAACAAGAGACCCAGTACTTC
TRBJ1-2 TRBV20-1 - - CSARGDVDYTF TGCAGTGCCAGAGGGGACGTGGACTACACCTTC
TRBJ2-3 TRBV5-1 - - CASSPTSLTDTQYF TGCGCCAGCAGCCCAACTAGTCTCACAGATACGCAGTATTTT
TRBJ1-2 TRBV24-1 - - CATSDLGDRHYGYTF TGTGCCACCAGTGATTTGGGGGATCGGCACTATGGCTACACCTTC
TRBJ1-4 TRBV7-8 - - CASSLGLDEKLFF TGTGCCAGCAGCTTGGGGCTAGATGAAAAACTGTTTTTT
TRBJ1-2 TRBV7-9 - once CASSLPVNYGYTF TGTGCCAGCAGCTTACCCGTGAACTATGGCTACACCTTC
TRBJ1-2 TRBV18 - - CASSPNREGYSGYGYTF TGTGCCAGCTCACCAAATCGAGAGGGCTATAGTGGCTATGGCTACACCTTC
TRBJ2-5 TRBV7-2 TRBD1 - CASSERDSDSSETQYF TGTGCCAGCAGCGAGAGGGACAGTGATTCGTCAGAGACCCAGTACTTC
TRBJ2-1 TRBV9 - - CASSPIRGGGALDEQFF TGTGCCAGCAGCCCCATCCGAGGAGGGGGGGCTCTCGATGAGCAGTTCTTC
TRBJ1-1 TRBV30 - - CAWSVLIEGRQAFF TGTGCCTGGAGTGTACTAATAGAGGGGAGACAAGCTTTCTTT
TRBJ1-1 TRBV5-1 TRBD1 - CASYSGQGLVFNGEAFF TGCGCCAGCTATTCGGGACAGGGGCTGGTCTTTAATGGTGAAGCTTTCTTT
TRBJ2-6 TRBV7-9 - - CASSLGVHGANVLTF TGTGCCAGCAGCCTAGGGGTACACGGGGCCAACGTCCTGACTTTC
TRBJ1-1 TRBV2 - - CASSELSDEAFF TGTGCCAGCAGTGAACTTAGTGATGAAGCTTTCTTT
TRBJ2-1 TRBV6-2/TRBV6-3 - - CASSHPYNEQFF TGTGCCAGCAGTCACCCCTACAATGAGCAGTTCTTC
TRBJ1-2 TRBV7-9 - once CASSLAAGPYYGYTF TGTGCCAGCAGCTTAGCGGCAGGACCGTACTATGGCTACACCTTC
TRBJ2-3 TRBV9 TRBD2 - CASSVGQRGGDTQYF TGTGCCAGCAGCGTAGGCCAGCGGGGGGGAGATACGCAGTATTTT
TRBJ1-3 TRBV19 - - CAGHLNTIYF TGTGCCGGACACTTAAACACCATATATTTT
TRBJ1-2 TRBV19 - once CASSILVAGDGYTF TGTGCCAGTAGTATCCTTGTGGCGGGGGATGGCTACACCTTC
TRBJ2-1 TRBV30 TRBD2 - CAWSLGLDGGEQFF TGTGCCTGGAGTTTAGGACTAGACGGGGGTGAGCAGTTCTTC
TRBJ1-1 TRBV6-6 TRBD1 - CASRNVQGLDSTEAFF TGTGCCAGCAGAAATGTACAGGGGCTCGATAGCACTGAAGCTTTCTTT